This T cell receptor beta chain derives from a study of cytomegalovirus exposure and HLA in healthy donors. Looked up from germline, CDR1 is SGDLS and CDR2 is YYNGEE. The V segment lost 3 bases and the J segment 1 base; nucleotides outside the gene matches: 4. The CDR3 extends over 15 amino acids. Whole-study findings and limits: For TCR beta chains, V- and J-gene trimming was later linked to a missense DCLRE1C variant.

Primers: 60 Vbeta forward and 13 Jbeta reverse. The repertoire was sequenced with immunoSEQ multiplex PCR; TCRdb's copy has only in-frame clones and lacks some. The repertoire holds under 150,000 clones, with over 80% as singletons. This clone was counted only a few times. No antigen is known for it. The donors were healthy bone marrow donors. This TCR derives from a boy between 5 and 17 years old in good health and CMV-seronegative. The chain joins TRBV9 to TRBJ2-3, with TRBD2 matching 8 bases. Sequenced: PBMCs. The CDR3 bases are TGTGCCAGCAGCGGAGCGGGAGTGGGCACAGATACGCAGTATTTT. Amino acid sequence: CASSGAGVGTDTQYF.